The 17 T cell receptor beta chains below were found in one sample sequenced in a study of blood T cell repertoires in COVID-19. Produced via immunoSEQ multiplex PCR; TCRdb's table is partial and in-frame only. Of about 170,000 clones in the sample, more than 85% were seen once. The sample taken for sequencing was peripheral blood. The receptor set was obtained from a woman older than 75 in a cohort sampled during active or convalescent COVID-19.

This sequence joins TRBV11-2 and TRBJ2-7; no definite D call. V was trimmed by 0 bases and J by 0 bases, leaving 9 bases between them. CDR1 SGHAT and CDR2 FQNNGV come from the germline V gene. CDR3 length: 15 amino acids. The DNA for the CDR3 is TGTGCCAGCAGCTTAGATTGGGCCAGCTCCTACGAGCAGTACTTC. It is translated as CASSLDWASSYEQYF.

The chain carries TRBV11-2 and TRBJ1-5; TRBD1 agrees at 8 bases. This CDR3 comprises 16 residues. The V gene's germline CDR1 is SGHAT and CDR2 FQNNGV. The ends lost 4 bases at V and 6 bases at J; junction bases unmatched: 11. In nucleotides, the CDR3 is TGTGCCAGCAGCTCGACCCGACAGGGGCGGGCTCAGCCCCAGCATTTT. It codes for CASSSTRQGRAQPQHF. The entire variable domain, with the rest obtained from reference TRBV11-2 and TRBJ1-5, is as follows: EAGVAQSPRYKIIEKRQSVAFWCNPISGHATLYWYQQILGQGPKLLIQFQNNGVVDDSQLPKDRFSAERLKGVDSTLKIQPAKLEDSAVYLCASSSTRQGRAQPQHFGDGTRLSIL.

J is TRBJ2-7 and V is TRBV25-1; D not certain. Germline CDR1 is MGHDK and CDR2 is SYGVNS. V lost 3 bases to trimming and J lost 2 bases, with 8 bases between them. The CDR3 extends over 13 amino acids. The CDR3 protein is CASSEGSTYEQYV. CDR3 DNA: TGTGCCAGCAGTGAGGGCTCTACCTACGAGCAGTACGTC.

The genes are TRBV15 and TRBJ2-7, with D possibly being TRBD1 (6 bases). Trimming stripped 8 bases from V and 1 base from J, with 15 bases between. CDR3 length: 14 amino acids. From germline, CDR1 is LNHNV and CDR2 YYDKDF (reference sequence). CDR3 nucleotide sequence: TGTGCCACCGGGAACAGGGTTAATTCCTACGAGCAGTACTTC. Translated: CATGNRVNSYEQYF.

The chain recombines TRBV18 with TRBJ2-1, with D possibly being TRBD1 (7 bases). Trimming removed 1 base from V and 9 bases from J, with 13 bases in between. The germline gives CDR1 KGHSH, CDR2 LQKENI. The CDR3 is made up of 14 amino acids. CDR3 DNA sequence: TGTGCCAGCTCACCACTCACAGGGGAGGTTGAGCAGTTCTTC. The encoded protein is CASSPLTGEVEQFF.

A single count supports this clone. The chain combines TRBV5-1 with TRBJ2-3; the D is unclear. Germline lookup yields CDR1 SGHRS and CDR2 YFSETQ. The CDR3 has 12 amino acids. V shed 2 bases and J shed 4 bases, with 5 bases lying between them. The CDR3 spells CASSFYSDTQYF. In DNA form, the CDR3 reads TGCGCCAGCAGCTTCTACTCAGATACGCAGTATTTT. The whole variable domain, filled in from reference TRBV5-1 and TRBJ2-3, reads KAGVTQTPRYLIKTRGQQVTLSCSPISGHRSVSWYQQTPGQGLQFLFEYFSETQRNKGNFPGRFSGRQFSNSRSEMNVSTLELGDSALYLCASSFYSDTQYFGPGTRLTVL.

The chain has TRBV12-1 and TRBJ1-1; the D call TRBD1 from the table was never checked on the DNA. TRBV12-1 is an annotated pseudogene. This CDR3 region has 14 residues. As DNA, the CDR3 is TGTGCCAGCCGACCTGGGCAGATCATCCCTGAAGCTTTCTTT. Translating gives CASRPGQIIPEAFF.

The rearrangement links TRBV9 to TRBJ1-2; weak D call: TRBD1 (5 bases). Between the trimmed V and J ends, which lost 0 bases and 5 bases, there was a span of 8 bases. Looked up from germline, CDR1 is SGDLS and CDR2 is YYNGEE. There are 13 residues in the CDR3. In nucleotides, the CDR3 is TGTGCCAGCAGCGTAGGACAGAATTATGGCTACACCTTC. Amino acid sequence: CASSVGQNYGYTF.

The chain links TRBV6-2 or TRBV6-3 to TRBJ1-4; D perhaps matches TRBD1 (6 bases). The germline V gene has CDR1 MNHEY and CDR2 SVGEGT. V was pared by 2 bases and J by 7 bases, with 11 bases between. The CDR3 consists of 14 residues. CDR3 in DNA: TGTGCCAGCAGTTACAGCGGGGGGCGTGAAAAACTGTTTTTT. Translating gives CASSYSGGREKLFF.

The chain joins TRBV5-5 to TRBJ2-1; TRBD1 matches 7 bases. CDR3 length: 16 residues. V shed 5 bases and J 0 bases; nucleotides not matched to a gene: 8. Germline CDR1 reads SGHKS; CDR2 reads YYEKEE (reference sequence). The CDR3 DNA follows: TGTGCCAGCAGTTCGAGACAGGGTCCCTCCTACAATGAGCAGTTCTTC. Protein: CASSSRQGPSYNEQFF.

CDR3 residues: CASSFDSGRTDTQYF. CDR3 DNA sequence: TGTGCCAGCAGCTTTGACTCGGGTAGGACAGATACGCAGTATTTT. The chain is built from TRBV5-6 and TRBJ2-3; D gene uncertain. Trimming shortened V by 2 bases and J by 3 bases, and 13 bases separated the two germline ends. This CDR3 has 15 residues. Per the germline V gene, CDR1 is SGHDT and CDR2 is YYEEEE. The whole variable domain, remainder taken from reference TRBV5-6 and TRBJ2-3, is DAGVTQSPTHLIKTRGQQVTLRCSPKSGHDTVSWYQQALGQGPQFIFQYYEEEERQRGNFPDRFSGHQFPNYSSELNVNALLLGDSALYLCASSFDSGRTDTQYFGPGTRLTVL.

CDR3: CASSPQTGPGNTIYF. CDR3 in DNA: TGTGCCAGCTCACCACAGACAGGGCCTGGAAACACCATATATTTT. The J gene is TRBJ1-3, the V gene TRBV18; 7 positions match TRBD1. CDR3 length equals 15 residues. J lost 2 bases, V lost 1 base, and 2 bases had no gene match. Germline-derived CDR1 and CDR2 are KGHSH and LQKENI.

The chain uses TRBV11-2 and TRBJ2-1, with D perhaps TRBD2 (7 bases). The CDR3 consists of 12 residues. The V gene's germline CDR1 is SGHAT and CDR2 FQNNGV. Trimming removed 4 bases at V and 10 bases at J, with 11 bases between. CDR3 in amino acids: CASSSRGAEQFF. The CDR3 coding sequence is TGTGCCAGCAGCTCACGGGGGGCAGAGCAGTTCTTC.

The chain is built from TRBV2 and TRBJ2-3; 9 bases fit TRBD2. V was clipped by 5 bases and J by 2 bases; unmatched bases: 8. The CDR3 sequence is 16 residues long. Per germline, CDR1 SNHLY and CDR2 FYNNEI. CDR3 sequence: CASSPGGLAPTDTQYF. DNA of the CDR3: TGTGCCAGCAGTCCCGGGGGACTAGCACCCACAGATACGCAGTATTTT. The full variable domain, its missing parts supplied by reference TRBV2 and TRBJ2-3, is EPEVTQTPSHQVTQMGQEVILRCVPISNHLYFYWYRQILGQKVEFLVSFYNNEISEKSEIFDDQFSVERPDGSNFTLKIRSTKLEDSAMYFCASSPGGLAPTDTQYFGPGTRLTVL.

A remark on this clone: The junction does not match germline at one end; this may be a read error. The chain recombines TRBV6-1 with TRBJ2-1; TRBD2 matches at 8 bases. This CDR3 is built from 16 residues. CDR1 is MNHNS and CDR2 is SASEGT in the germline V gene. The DNA for the CDR3 is TGTGCCAGCAGAGAAGGCGGGAGGTCTTCCTACAATGAGCAGTTCTTC. As protein: CASREGGRSSYNEQFF.

The rearrangement uses TRBV5-1 and TRBJ2-3; the match to TRBD2 covers 8 bases. The CDR3 runs to 18 residues. J was trimmed by 2 bases and V by 2 bases; bases with no gene match: 13. Per the germline V gene, CDR1 is SGHRS and CDR2 is YFSETQ. Written as DNA, the CDR3 is TGCGCCAGCAGCTTTCGATCGGCGGGGGGAGGGTACACAGATACGCAGTATTTT. Protein product: CASSFRSAGGGYTDTQYF.

In this sample, this clone turned up a few times. The V gene is TRBV10-2, the J gene TRBJ1-1; possibly TRBD1 for D (6 bases). Looked up from germline, CDR1 is WSHSY and CDR2 is SAAADI. Trimming left V 6 bases short and J 0 bases short, with 11 bases between. The CDR3 totals 14 residues. CDR3 amino acids: CASRQGFMNTEAFF. The DNA for the CDR3 is TGCGCCAGCAGGCAGGGGTTCATGAACACTGAAGCTTTCTTT.